This TCR beta chain was identified during a study of cytomegalovirus exposure and HLA in healthy donors. Overall study results and limits: Most subjects had HLA-A and HLA-B alleles reportedly predicted accurately by TCR beta sequences. Within an earlier analysis, most TCR beta V segments proved productive either about 87% or about 30% of the time. In a later analysis, a missense DCLRE1C variant was linked to TCR beta V- and J-gene trimming. Researchers catalogued approximately 170 TCR beta chains as cytomegalovirus-associated.

Primers: 60 Vbeta forward and 13 Jbeta reverse. Measured with immunoSEQ multiplex PCR; TCRdb has only the in-frame clones, and not every one. The profile covers hundreds of thousands of clones, with 85% to 90% appearing a single time and about 2% taken by the ten largest. Germline V gene data show CDR1 as KGHSH and CDR2 as LQKENI. Trimming left V 0 bases short and J 4 bases short, with 6 bases between. CDR3 length: 13 residues. Notes on this clone: The antigen remains unidentified.

Sequencing was performed on PBMCs. This chain links TRBV18 with TRBJ1-2; D not resolved. This receptor was taken from a woman aged 18-29 years in good health and CMV-seronegative. CDR3 amino acids: CASSPPRSYGYTF. The CDR3 DNA is TGTGCCAGCTCACCACCCCGTTCCTATGGCTACACCTTC.